The present T cell receptor beta chain was sequenced within a study of regulatory and conventional T cells in RAG deficiency. In the case of this clone: The antigen is not known.

Per the germline V gene, CDR1 is SGHRS and CDR2 is YFSETQ. V lost 3 bases, J lost 2 bases, and 11 bases lay in between. This CDR3 has 14 residues. Clones were read by immunoSEQ multiplex PCR, and TCRdb kept only the in-frame ones, dropping some. This table has fewer than 35,000 clones, about 89% appearing once. Findings and limits, study-wide: Shannon entropy was markedly lower and Simpson indices higher in RAG-deficient patients than control T-cell subsets. Omenn CD25-high CD127-low cells may be activated cells, not true Tregs. Omenn syndrome and CID/AS patients had roughly 92-fold fewer unique Treg TCR beta sequences, versus about 10-fold elsewhere.

The same data also went into a second study, on regulatory T cells. This second report adds: The PCR used 52 TRBV and 13 TRBJ primers.

The rearrangement links TRBV5-1 to TRBJ2-5, with D possibly matching TRBD1 (6 bases). The sequencing sample was made of CD8+ T cells sorted from blood. The receptor comes from a human donor in good health. The CDR3 DNA reads as TGCGCCAGCAGCTGGAGACAGGTGCAAGAGACCCAGTACTTC. Amino acid sequence: CASSWRQVQETQYF. Using reference TRBV5-1 and TRBJ2-5 for the parts outside the CDR3, the full variable domain is KAGVTQTPRYLIKTRGQQVTLSCSPISGHRSVSWYQQTPGQGLQFLFEYFSETQRNKGNFPGRFSGRQFSNSRSEMNVSTLELGDSALYLCASSWRQVQETQYFGPGTRLLVL.